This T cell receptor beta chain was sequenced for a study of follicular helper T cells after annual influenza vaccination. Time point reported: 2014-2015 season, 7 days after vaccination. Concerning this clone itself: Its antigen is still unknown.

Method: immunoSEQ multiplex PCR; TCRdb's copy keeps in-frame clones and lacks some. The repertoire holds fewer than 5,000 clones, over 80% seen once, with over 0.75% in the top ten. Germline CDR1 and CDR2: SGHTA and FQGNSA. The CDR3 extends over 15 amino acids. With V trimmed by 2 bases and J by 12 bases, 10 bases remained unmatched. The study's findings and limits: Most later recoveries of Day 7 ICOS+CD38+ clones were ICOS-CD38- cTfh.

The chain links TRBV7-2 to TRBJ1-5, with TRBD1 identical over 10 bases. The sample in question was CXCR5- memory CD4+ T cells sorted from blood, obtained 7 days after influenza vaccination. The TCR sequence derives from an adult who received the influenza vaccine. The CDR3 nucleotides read TGTGCCAGCAGCTTATCGGGACAGGGGAACTCTTTCCAGCATTTT. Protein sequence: CASSLSGQGNSFQHF. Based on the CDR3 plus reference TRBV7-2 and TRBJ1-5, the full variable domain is GAGVSQSPSNKVTEKGKDVELRCDPISGHTALYWYRQSLGQGLEFLIYFQGNSAPDKSGLPSDRFSAERTGGSVSTLTIQRTQQEDSAVYLCASSLSGQGNSFQHFGDGTRLSIL.